The 18 T cell receptor beta chains below come from one sample, sequenced in a study of blood T cell repertoires in COVID-19. Repertoires were generated with immunoSEQ multiplex PCR, while TCRdb's copy carries only in-frame clones and drops some. The table shows around 360,000 clones, with about 89% occurring only once. Sequencing was carried out using peripheral blood. Source of these receptors: a woman under 40 with COVID-19, enrolled during active disease.

This chain joins TRBV29-1 and TRBJ1-5, with 9 positions matching TRBD1. CDR3 length: 14 residues. V was clipped by 6 bases and J by 4 bases; unmatched bases: 7. Germline V gives CDR1 SQVTM, CDR2 ANQGSEA. CDR3 sequence: CSVDVGQGNQPQHF. CDR3 sequence (DNA): TGCAGCGTCGACGTGGGACAGGGTAATCAGCCCCAGCATTTT.

The rearrangement links TRBV2 to TRBJ1-6, with a possible D match to TRBD1 (5 bases). There are 14 residues in the CDR3. Germline lookup yields CDR1 SNHLY and CDR2 FYNNEI. With 6 bases removed from V and 4 bases from J, the gap between germline ends came to 10 bases. The CDR3 DNA is TGTGCCAGCAGGGTCGACAGATATAATTCACCCCTCCACTTT. Its protein product is CASRVDRYNSPLHF.

The chain uses TRBV7-8 and TRBJ1-1; D gene uncertain. Between the trimmed V and J ends, which lost 4 bases and 4 bases, there was a span of 7 bases. This CDR3 is 12 amino acids long. Germline V lookup: CDR1 SGHVS, CDR2 FQNEAQ. Here the CDR3 DNA reads TGTGCCAGCAGCTCCGGTACCACTGAAGCTTTCTTT. Translated: CASSSGTTEAFF.

The chain couples TRBV7-6 to TRBJ2-3, with 15 bases lining up with TRBD2. Per the germline V gene, CDR1 is SGHVS and CDR2 is FNYEAQ. The ends lost 3 bases at V and 1 base at J; junction bases unmatched: 2. The CDR3 length is 17 residues. This chain's CDR3 is CASSFGTSGRRTDTQYF. CDR3 in DNA: TGTGCCAGCAGCTTTGGGACTAGCGGGAGGCGCACAGATACGCAGTATTTT.

V usage is TRBV13 and J usage is TRBJ2-1, with TRBD1 as a possible D gene (5 bases). The germline V gene encodes CDR1 PRHDT and CDR2 FYEKMQ (reference sequence). The CDR3 runs 14 residues. Trimming removed 7 bases from V and 8 bases from J, with 18 bases in between. In DNA, the CDR3 is TGTGCCAGCACGTTGATCAACAGGCCCCATGAGCAGTTCTTC. This gives the protein CASTLINRPHEQFF.

This clone was recorded only once. V is TRBV10-1 and J is TRBJ2-2; D possibly corresponds to TRBD2 (5 bases). V lost 3 bases and J lost 0, with 11 bases in between. The CDR3 contains 16 residues. Per the germline V gene, CDR1 is WNHNN and CDR2 is SYGVQD (reference sequence). The CDR3 bases are TGCGCCAGCAGTGATCGGCGGGTACCGAACACCGGGGAGCTGTTTTTT. Protein: CASSDRRVPNTGELFF.

The rearrangement uses TRBV7-3 and TRBJ2-1; 8 bases line up with TRBD2. CDR1 is SGHTA and CDR2 is FQGTGA in the germline V gene. This CDR3 region has 17 residues. Trimming cost V 5 bases and J 0 bases; bases outside gene matches: 9. CDR3 amino acids: CASSPRPSGSSYNEQFF. The DNA for the CDR3 is TGTGCCAGCAGCCCACGACCGAGCGGGAGCTCCTACAATGAGCAGTTCTTC.

V and J are TRBV13 and TRBJ1-2; 9 bases are a match to TRBD1. V lost 4 bases, J lost 6 bases, and 6 bases stayed unmatched. This CDR3 is 14 amino acids long. Germline lookup yields CDR1 PRHDT and CDR2 FYEKMQ (reference sequence). The CDR3 is CASSSWTGVDGYTF. CDR3 sequence (DNA): TGTGCCAGCAGCTCATGGACAGGGGTCGATGGCTACACCTTC.

This sequence joins TRBV29-1 and TRBJ1-2; D unresolved. Trimming cost V 2 bases and J 3 bases, with 7 bases left between them. The germline V gene has CDR1 SQVTM and CDR2 ANQGSEA. The CDR3 covers 12 residues. CDR3 sequence: CSVENRDYGYTF. The CDR3 DNA sequence: TGCAGCGTTGAAAATAGAGACTATGGCTACACCTTC.

The rearrangement uses TRBV7-9 and TRBJ2-1; D possibly corresponds to TRBD2 (6 bases). Per the germline V gene, CDR1 is SEHNR and CDR2 is FQNEAQ (reference sequence). The V gene lost 1 base and the J gene lost 6 bases, with 13 bases spanning the gap. The CDR3 consists of 15 residues. The DNA for the CDR3 is TGTGCCAGCAGCTTAGGCGGGATGAGGGGCAATGAGCAGTTCTTC. Protein: CASSLGGMRGNEQFF.

The rearrangement joins TRBV30 to TRBJ2-7; perhaps TRBD2 as D (5 bases). V dropped 0 bases and J dropped 6 bases, with 15 bases sitting between them. This CDR3 has 14 residues. Germline values: CDR1 GTSNPN, CDR2 SVGIG (reference sequence). In nucleotides, the CDR3 is TGTGCCTGGAGTGTAAGAGGGCACTTCGCCGAGCAGTACTTC. Its protein is CAWSVRGHFAEQYF.

The V and J genes are TRBV28 and TRBJ1-2; 9 nucleotides match TRBD1. This CDR3 is 15 amino acids long. Germline CDR1 MDHEN, CDR2 SYDVKM. Trimming took 5 bases from V and 5 from J; bases not matched to a gene: 9. CDR3 in DNA: TGTGCCAGCAGTACGTGGACAGGGGTGGAGTATGGCTACACCTTC. It specifies CASSTWTGVEYGYTF.

Many counts were recorded for this clone. V is TRBV7-9 and J is TRBJ1-1, with unresolved D. The CDR3 runs to 13 residues. Trimming removed 1 base at V and 0 bases at J, with 3 bases between. Per germline, CDR1 SEHNR and CDR2 FQNEAQ (reference sequence). CDR3 sequence reads: CASSLDMNTEAFF. In DNA form, the CDR3 reads TGTGCCAGCAGCTTAGACATGAACACTGAAGCTTTCTTT.

The chain couples TRBV5-1 to TRBJ2-2; the match to TRBD1 covers 8 bases. The length of the CDR3 is 15 residues. Germline V CDR1 and CDR2: SGHRS, YFSETQ. V trimming: 4 bases; J trimming: 3 bases; junction bases outside the gene matches: 5. DNA of the CDR3: TGCGCCAGCAGCCCGCAGGGGGCTTACACCGGGGAGCTGTTTTTT. Protein sequence: CASSPQGAYTGELFF.

V usage is TRBV19 and J usage is TRBJ2-7, with D uncertain. The CDR3 sequence is 13 residues long. V lost 4 bases to trimming and J lost 7 bases, with 14 bases between them. CDR1 and CDR2 (germline): LNHDA, SQIVND (reference sequence). CDR3 in amino acids: CASSNGLEMEQYF. The DNA for the CDR3 is TGTGCCAGTAGTAACGGCCTAGAAATGGAGCAGTACTTC.

The J gene is TRBJ2-2, the V gene TRBV28; tentatively, D is TRBD1 (6 bases). There are 13 residues in the CDR3. Deletions cut 5 bases from V and 6 bases from J, with 10 bases between. Germline lookup yields CDR1 MDHEN and CDR2 SYDVKM. The CDR3 DNA is TGTGCCAGCAGTCCACAGGGCTCCGGGGAGCTGTTTTTT. It is translated as CASSPQGSGELFF.

The chain links TRBV28 to TRBJ2-7, with D unresolved. Trimming removed 5 bases from V and 2 bases from J, with 16 bases in between. From germline, CDR1 is MDHEN and CDR2 SYDVKM. The CDR3 totals 15 residues. In DNA form, the CDR3 reads TGTGCCAGCAGTCCCTTGACTGGCCCTACCTACGAGCAGTACTTC. It is translated as CASSPLTGPTYEQYF.

This clone occurred once. This chain uses TRBV25-1 with TRBJ1-5; D possibly corresponds to TRBD1 (5 bases). Trimming cost V 4 bases and J 5 bases, with 15 bases left between them. CDR1 and CDR2 (germline): MGHDK, SYGVNS. The CDR3 has 15 residues. CDR3: CASSGQGLGDQPQHF. The CDR3, as DNA: TGTGCCAGCAGTGGTCAGGGCCTTGGTGATCAGCCCCAGCATTTT.